The subject of this entry is one T cell receptor (beta chain). This specimen comes from a study of blood T cell repertoires in COVID-19. Study-wide background: Whether acute or convalescent, the COVID-19 samples came from the United States, Italy and Spain. Nucleic acid was either cDNA or gDNA, and it came from T cells, B-cell-depleted T cells, or PBMCs.

Produced via immunoSEQ multiplex PCR; TCRdb's table is partial and in-frame only. The sample contains 98,000 or so clones, around four fifths of which appear only once. The CDR3 has 17 amino acids. V lost 2 bases and J lost 4; bases outside the gene matches: 12. Specimen: peripheral blood. The chain employs TRBV6-7 and TRBJ1-2; 8 positions agree with TRBD1. TRBV6-7 is an ORF, and what it does is uncertain. The sequence came from a woman in her 70s with acute or convalescent COVID-19. The CDR3 DNA follows: TGTGCCAGCAGTTACCCCAGACAGGGGACAACCTTCTATGGCTACACCTTC. Protein: CASSYPRQGTTFYGYTF.